These 6 T cell receptor beta chains were all obtained from the same sample, sequenced in a study of OX40 agonist ivuxolimab in advanced cancers. This table comes from immunoSEQ multiplex PCR, and its TCRdb copy is limited to in-frame clones, with some not included. The sample contains 40,000 or so clones, roughly 90% of which appear only once. The material was CD4+ or CD8+ T cells sorted from blood, obtained in a trial of the OX40 agonist ivuxolimab. The receptors stem from an adult with an advanced solid tumor such as melanoma, head and neck, liver or kidney cancer.

This clone was counted once. The chain links TRBV10-3 to TRBJ2-7; maybe TRBD1 (5 bases). The CDR3 has 13 amino acids. Germline CDR1 is ENHRY and CDR2 is SYGVKD. V was pared by 4 bases and J by 6 bases, with 13 bases between. The DNA of the CDR3 is TGTGCCATCAGTGCCCAGGGAAAGAGCGAGCAGTACTTC. This codes for CAISAQGKSEQYF.

The chain is built from TRBV7-3 and TRBJ2-1; TRBD2 is a possible D gene (6 bases). The V and J ends lost 1 base and 3 bases respectively, with 13 bases between them. Germline-derived CDR1 and CDR2 are SGHTA and FQGTGA. The CDR3 covers 16 residues. The CDR3 region is CASSLRGLASYNEQFF. The DNA for the CDR3 is TGTGCCAGCAGCTTAAGGGGCCTAGCGAGCTACAATGAGCAGTTCTTC.

The genes are TRBV5-1 and TRBJ2-3; weak D call: TRBD2 (5 bases). Germline V lookup: CDR1 SGHRS, CDR2 YFSETQ. Trimming took 1 base from V and 0 from J, leaving 9 bases between them. CDR3 size: 15 residues. CDR3 in amino acids: CASSLLGGSTDTQYF. The CDR3 DNA follows: TGCGCCAGCAGCTTGCTTGGAGGAAGCACAGATACGCAGTATTTT.

CDR3 loop: CASSVGTSGYLGYEQYF. CDR3 coding DNA: TGTGCCAGCAGCGTTGGGACTAGCGGATACCTAGGCTACGAGCAGTACTTC. V gene TRBV9 combines with J gene TRBJ2-7; 11 bases agree with TRBD2. There are 17 residues in the CDR3. Germline V gene lookup returns CDR1 SGDLS and CDR2 YYNGEE. Trimming cost V 2 bases and J 3 bases; bases outside gene matches: 10.

The chain links TRBV7-3 to TRBJ2-1, with D possibly being TRBD2 (7 bases). CDR1 SGHTA and CDR2 FQGTGA come from the germline V gene. The germline V and J ends were trimmed by 0 bases and 4 bases, with 19 bases remaining between them. The CDR3 has 18 amino acids. DNA for the CDR3: TGTGCCAGCAGCTTAACTTCGGCGGGGGCCGGGGTTTACAATGAGCAGTTCTTC. This sequence encodes CASSLTSAGAGVYNEQFF.

J is TRBJ2-1 and V is TRBV5-4; TRBD1 is a possible D gene (5 bases). Germline lookup yields CDR1 SGHNT and CDR2 YYREEE (reference sequence). This CDR3 has 15 amino acids. The V end was cut by 0 bases, the J end by 0 bases, with 7 bases between. CDR3 protein: CASSLGQGSYNEQFF. The CDR3 DNA follows: TGTGCCAGCAGCTTGGGGCAGGGCTCCTACAATGAGCAGTTCTTC.